The 8 T cell receptor beta chains presented below share a single source sample, sequenced in a study of T-cell reconstitution after alpha-beta-depleted transplantation in children. Preparation of the TCRbeta library involved a method that used unique molecular identifiers. Using its own MiXCR run on the PCR reads, TCRdb lists one record per CDR3 protein. The data contain about 980,000 distinct CDR3 sequences, roughly 29% of them singletons. This material consisted of PBMCs, mostly from graft donor cells, taken 360 days after TCRalphabeta/CD19-depleted stem cell transplant. Source of these receptors: a boy under two years old who had a stem cell transplant for SCID, so the T cells may come from the graft donor.

This clonotype appeared a few times. The J gene is TRBJ2-2, the V gene TRBV9; TRBD1 agrees at 7 bases. This CDR3 spans 17 amino acids. J lost 3 bases, V lost 0 bases, and 8 bases had no gene match. The germline CDR1 and CDR2 sequences are SGDLS and YYNGEE. The CDR3 sequence is CASSVGPGGLYTGELFF. The CDR3, as DNA: TGTGCCAGCAGCGTAGGGCCAGGGGGTTTATACACCGGGGAGCTGTTTTTT. Based on the CDR3 plus reference TRBV9 and TRBJ2-2, the full variable domain is DSGVTQTPKHLITATGQRVTLRCSPRSGDLSVYWYQQSLDQGLQFLIQYYNGEERAKGNILERFSAQQFPDLHSELNLSSLELGDSALYFCASSVGPGGLYTGELFFGEGSRLTVL.

This sequence joins TRBV12-3 or TRBV12-4 and TRBJ1-6; the match to TRBD1 covers 8 bases. V shed 2 bases and J 5 bases; nucleotides not matched to a gene: 5. The CDR3 length is 16 residues. As DNA, the CDR3 is TGTGCCAGCAGTTTACAGGGGGCTCGGGATAATTCACCCCTCCACTTT. This sequence encodes CASSLQGARDNSPLHF.

The chain combines TRBV29-1 with TRBJ2-5; unclear D gene. CDR1 is SQVTM and CDR2 is ANQGSEA in the germline V gene. This CDR3 has 13 residues. V was shortened by 7 bases and J by 2 bases, with 14 bases between the two germline ends. CDR3 residues: CSGQRLLQETQYF. CDR3 in DNA: TGCAGCGGCCAGAGACTCCTTCAAGAGACCCAGTACTTC.

The CDR3 loop reads CASSLGAGTAQETQYF. Written as DNA, the CDR3 is TGCGCCAGCAGCTTGGGGGCTGGGACAGCCCAAGAGACCCAGTACTTC. The chain employs TRBV5-1 and TRBJ2-5; TRBD1 aligns across 7 bases. Germline V CDR1 and CDR2: SGHRS, YFSETQ. This CDR3 region has 16 residues. The V segment lost 0 bases and the J segment 1 base; nucleotides outside the gene matches: 6.

This clonotype was found a few times. The chain links TRBV10-3 to TRBJ2-5; no clear D gene. Germline CDR1 and CDR2: ENHRY and SYGVKD. The CDR3 is made up of 12 amino acids. Trimming left V 4 bases short and J 3 bases short, with 6 bases between. CDR3 coding DNA: TGTGCCATCAGTGCCAGAGAAGAGACCCAGTACTTC. Its protein is CAISAREETQYF.

V gene TRBV12-3 or TRBV12-4 combines with J gene TRBJ2-6, with D perhaps TRBD2 (6 bases). The V end lost 2 bases, the J end lost 5 bases, and 10 bases lay between the germline ends. This CDR3 contains 15 residues. CDR3 loop: CASSLHGGRANVLTF. The CDR3 DNA follows: TGTGCCAGCAGTTTACACGGGGGAAGGGCCAACGTCCTGACTTTC.

The chain is built from TRBV6-2 or TRBV6-3 and TRBJ2-6; no reliable D call. CDR3 length: 14 residues. Germline CDR1 and CDR2: MNHEY and SVGEGT. Trimming shortened V by 2 bases and J by 2 bases, and 4 bases separated the two germline ends. The CDR3 region is CASSYGPGANVLTF. The CDR3 DNA reads TGTGCCAGCAGTTACGGGCCTGGGGCCAACGTCCTGACTTTC.

The chain couples TRBV14 to TRBJ2-3; D not certain. This CDR3 has 14 amino acids. In germline, CDR1 is SGHDN, CDR2 FVKESK. V was shortened by 4 bases and J by 1 base, with 9 bases between the two germline ends. CDR3 region: CASSPLLGTDTQYF. CDR3 DNA: TGTGCCAGCAGCCCCCTATTGGGCACAGATACGCAGTATTTT.